This T cell receptor beta chain was recorded in a study of tissue T cells after allogeneic stem cell transplantation. The length of the CDR3 is 15 residues. J gave up 3 bases and V 4 bases, and 5 bases lay outside the gene matches. Germline V lookup: CDR1 KGHPV, CDR2 FQNQEV (reference sequence). Findings and limits, study-wide: Sampling depth was limited, and the cohort was small and clinically varied.

Regarding this clone: Its antigen is unknown. The listed genes are named as in mouse. The CDR3 goes on 1 residue after the read ends, and that part is filled in from the germline J gene.

Here immunoSEQ multiplex PCR was the method, and the copy in TCRdb shows in-frame clones only, minus some. Counted here are thousands of clones, approximately 43% occurring once; the ten biggest clones make up more than 2%. The sample's time point: mouse harvest day 7 after allogeneic transplant. Tail vein injection delivered 10^7 T-cell-depleted bone marrow cells and 10^6 splenic CD5+ T cells. Tissues came from B6→BALB/c major-mismatch GVHD mice at day 7 or 14. The rearrangement joins TRBV26 to TRBJ1-5; 8 bases align to TRBD1. Sample: skin. The TCR sequence derives from a female BALB/c mouse given C57BL/6 T cells with graft-versus-host disease after an allogeneic hematopoietic cell transplant. The CDR3 loop is CASSQRQGSNQAPLF. The covered CDR3 bases are TGTGCCAGCAGTCAACGACAGGGGAGCAACCAGGCTCCGCTT.